This TCR beta chain was sequenced during a study of beta chain features in type 1 diabetes. Background on the study: Healthy donors and patients showed comparable age, gender and cell yields.

The investigators reverse transcribed all of the isolated RNA, so they sequenced expressed TCRB transcripts. The read count averaged about 3.6 million across naive, central memory and regulatory T cell samples. Using immunoSEQ multiplex PCR, the repertoire was profiled, and TCRdb retains in-frame clones only, with some absent. The sample records hundreds of thousands of clones, roughly a sixth being singletons. Details on this clone: No antigen is known for it.

Germline V gene data show CDR1 as SGHAT and CDR2 as FQDESV (reference sequence). The CDR3 extends over 14 amino acids. The ends were cut back, 3 bases at V and 0 bases at J, with 8 bases in the middle. Overall study results and limits: Naive, central memory and Treg TCRB repertoires appeared more alike in patients than in healthy donors.

The sequence was collected from a man between 18 and 35 years old in good health. The V call is TRBV11-1, the J call TRBJ1-1; D remains ambiguous. Sample: naive CD4+ T cells from blood. This CDR3 reads CASSFDGMNTEAFF. The DNA for the CDR3 is TGTGCCAGCAGCTTCGACGGCATGAACACTGAAGCTTTCTTT.